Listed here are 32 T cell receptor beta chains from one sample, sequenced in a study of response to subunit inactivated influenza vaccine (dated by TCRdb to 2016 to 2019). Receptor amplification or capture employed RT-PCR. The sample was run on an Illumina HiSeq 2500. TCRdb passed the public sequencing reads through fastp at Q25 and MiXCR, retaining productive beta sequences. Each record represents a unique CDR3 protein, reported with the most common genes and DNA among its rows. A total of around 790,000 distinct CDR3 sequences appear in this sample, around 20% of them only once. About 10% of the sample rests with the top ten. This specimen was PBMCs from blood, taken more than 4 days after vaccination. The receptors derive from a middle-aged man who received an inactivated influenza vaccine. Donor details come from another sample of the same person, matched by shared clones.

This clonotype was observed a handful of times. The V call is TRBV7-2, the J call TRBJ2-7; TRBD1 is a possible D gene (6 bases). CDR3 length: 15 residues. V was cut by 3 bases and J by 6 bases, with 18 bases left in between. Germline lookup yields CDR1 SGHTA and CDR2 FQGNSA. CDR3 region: CASSFLQGGVGEQYF. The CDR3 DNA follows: TGTGCCAGCAGCTTTTTACAGGGTGGTGTTGGCGAGCAGTACTTC.

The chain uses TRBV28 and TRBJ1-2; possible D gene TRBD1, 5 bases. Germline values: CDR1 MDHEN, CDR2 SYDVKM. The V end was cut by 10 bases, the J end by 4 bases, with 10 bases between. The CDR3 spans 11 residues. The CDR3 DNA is TGTGCCACGGGGGTTATCTATGGCTACACCTTC. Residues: CATGVIYGYTF.

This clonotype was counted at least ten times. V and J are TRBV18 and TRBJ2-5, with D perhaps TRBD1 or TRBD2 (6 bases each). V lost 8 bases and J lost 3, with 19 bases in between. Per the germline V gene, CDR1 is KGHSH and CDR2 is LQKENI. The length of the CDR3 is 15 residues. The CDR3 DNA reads TGTGCCAGCAAACGACTAGTCGGGACAAAAGAGACCCAGTACTTC. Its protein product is CASKRLVGTKETQYF. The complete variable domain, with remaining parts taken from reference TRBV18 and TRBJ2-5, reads NAGVMQNPRHLVRRRGQEARLRCSPMKGHSHVYWYRQLPEEGLKFMVYLQKENIIDESGMPKERFSAEFPKEGPSILRIQQVVRGDSAAYFCASKRLVGTKETQYFGPGTRLLVL.

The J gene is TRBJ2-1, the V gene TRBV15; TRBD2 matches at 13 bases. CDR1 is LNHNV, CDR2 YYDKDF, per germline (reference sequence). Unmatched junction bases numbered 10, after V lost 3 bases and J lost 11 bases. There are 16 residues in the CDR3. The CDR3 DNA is TGTGCCACCAGCAGTAGGACTAGCGGGAGCATGAATAAGCAGTTCTTC. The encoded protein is CATSSRTSGSMNKQFF.

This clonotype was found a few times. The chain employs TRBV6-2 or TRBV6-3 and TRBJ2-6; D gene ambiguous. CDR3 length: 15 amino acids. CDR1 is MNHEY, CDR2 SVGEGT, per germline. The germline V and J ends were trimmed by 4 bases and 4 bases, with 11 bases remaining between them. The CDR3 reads CASSFGVTGANVLTF. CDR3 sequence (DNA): TGTGCCAGCAGTTTTGGGGTGACGGGGGCCAACGTCCTGACTTTC.

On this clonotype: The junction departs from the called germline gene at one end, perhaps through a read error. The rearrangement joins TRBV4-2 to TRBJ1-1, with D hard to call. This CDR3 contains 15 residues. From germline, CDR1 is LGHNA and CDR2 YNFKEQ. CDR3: CASSQEGTGNAEAFF. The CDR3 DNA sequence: TGTGCCAGCAGCCAAGAGGGAACGGGGAACGCTGAAGCTTTCTTT.

The CDR3, as DNA: TGTGCCAGCAGACGCGGGACAGAGACTAACTATGGCTACACCTTC. It specifies CASRRGTETNYGYTF. The chain employs TRBV2 and TRBJ1-2; TRBD1 agrees at 7 bases. Germline CDR1 SNHLY, CDR2 FYNNEI. V was pared by 6 bases and J by 0 bases, with 7 bases of the junction left unmatched. The CDR3 loop spans 15 amino acids.

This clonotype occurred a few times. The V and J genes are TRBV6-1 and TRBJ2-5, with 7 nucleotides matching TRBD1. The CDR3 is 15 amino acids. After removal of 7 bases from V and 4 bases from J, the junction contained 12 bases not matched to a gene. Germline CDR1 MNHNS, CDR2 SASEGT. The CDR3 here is CASTPYRGRRETQYF. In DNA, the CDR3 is TGTGCCAGCACTCCTTACAGGGGTAGGAGAGAGACCCAGTACTTC.

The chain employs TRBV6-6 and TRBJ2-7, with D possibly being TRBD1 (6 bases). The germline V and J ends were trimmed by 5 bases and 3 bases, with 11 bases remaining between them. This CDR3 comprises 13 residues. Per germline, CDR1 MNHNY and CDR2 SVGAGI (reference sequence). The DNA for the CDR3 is TGTGCCAGCAGTCAACGGGACAACTACGAGCAGTACTTC. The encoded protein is CASSQRDNYEQYF.

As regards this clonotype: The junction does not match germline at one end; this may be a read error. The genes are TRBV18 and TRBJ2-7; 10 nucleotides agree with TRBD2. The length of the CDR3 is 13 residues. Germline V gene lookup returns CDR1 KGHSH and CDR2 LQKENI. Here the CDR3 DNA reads TGTGCCAGCTCACCTGACTGGACTAGCGGACCCGGCTTC. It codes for CASSPDWTSGPGF.

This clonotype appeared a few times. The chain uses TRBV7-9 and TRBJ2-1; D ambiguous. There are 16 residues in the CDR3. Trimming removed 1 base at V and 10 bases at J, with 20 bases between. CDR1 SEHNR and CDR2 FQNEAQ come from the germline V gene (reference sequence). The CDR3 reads CASSLGWTAMGKEQFF. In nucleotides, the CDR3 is TGTGCCAGCAGCTTAGGGTGGACGGCTATGGGGAAGGAGCAGTTCTTC.

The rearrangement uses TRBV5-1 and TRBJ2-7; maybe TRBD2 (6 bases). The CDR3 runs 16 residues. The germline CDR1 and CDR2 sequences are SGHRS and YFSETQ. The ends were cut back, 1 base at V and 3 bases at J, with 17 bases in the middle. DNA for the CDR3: TGCGCCAGCAGCTTGTCGTCGGGGAGGCTTTTCTACGAGCAGTACTTC. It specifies CASSLSSGRLFYEQYF.

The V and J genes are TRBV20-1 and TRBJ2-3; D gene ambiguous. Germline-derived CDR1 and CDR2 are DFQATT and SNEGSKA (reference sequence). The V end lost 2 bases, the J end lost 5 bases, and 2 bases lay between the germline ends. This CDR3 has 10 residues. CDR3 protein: CSARLDTQYF. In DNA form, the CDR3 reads TGCAGTGCTAGACTAGATACGCAGTATTTT.

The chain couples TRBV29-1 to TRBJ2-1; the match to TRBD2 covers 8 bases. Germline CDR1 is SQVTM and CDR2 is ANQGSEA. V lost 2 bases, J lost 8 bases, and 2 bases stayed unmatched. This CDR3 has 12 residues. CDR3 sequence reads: CSVEYGGDEQFF. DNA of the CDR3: TGCAGCGTTGAATACGGGGGGGATGAGCAGTTCTTC.

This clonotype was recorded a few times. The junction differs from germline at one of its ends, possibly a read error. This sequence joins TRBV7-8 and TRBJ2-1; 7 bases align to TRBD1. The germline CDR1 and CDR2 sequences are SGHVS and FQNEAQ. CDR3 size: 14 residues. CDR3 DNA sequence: TGTGCCAGCAAAGATACAGGGGCCTACAATGATCAGTTCTTC. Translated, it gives CASKDTGAYNDQFF.

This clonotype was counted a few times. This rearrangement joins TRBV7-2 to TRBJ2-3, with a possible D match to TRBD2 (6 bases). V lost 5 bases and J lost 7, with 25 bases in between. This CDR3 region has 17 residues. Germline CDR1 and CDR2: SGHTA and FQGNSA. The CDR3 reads CASSPVGGATVGYTQYF. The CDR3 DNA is TGTGCCAGCAGCCCCGTGGGCGGGGCCACCGTAGGATATACGCAGTATTTT.

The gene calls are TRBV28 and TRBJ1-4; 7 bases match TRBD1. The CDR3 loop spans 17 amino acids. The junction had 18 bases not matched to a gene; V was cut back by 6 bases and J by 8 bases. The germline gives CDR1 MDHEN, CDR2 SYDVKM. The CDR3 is CASSPLPRGIGEEKLFF. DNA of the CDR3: TGTGCCAGCAGCCCGCTTCCCAGGGGGATTGGGGAGGAAAAACTGTTTTTT. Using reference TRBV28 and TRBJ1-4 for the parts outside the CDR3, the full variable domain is DVKVTQSSRYLVKRTGEKVFLECVQDMDHENMFWYRQDPGLGLRLIYFSYDVKMKEKGDIPEGYSVSREKKERFSLILESASTNQTSMYLCASSPLPRGIGEEKLFFGSGTQLSVL.

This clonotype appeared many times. DNA of the CDR3: TGCAGTGCCATACAACTAGCGGGAATTCTCAATGAGCAGTTCTTC. Protein sequence: CSAIQLAGILNEQFF. The chain couples TRBV20-1 to TRBJ2-1; 10 bases are shared with TRBD2. This CDR3 is 15 amino acids long. The germline CDR1 and CDR2 sequences are DFQATT and SNEGSKA (reference sequence). V shed 6 bases and J 6 bases; nucleotides not matched to a gene: 11.

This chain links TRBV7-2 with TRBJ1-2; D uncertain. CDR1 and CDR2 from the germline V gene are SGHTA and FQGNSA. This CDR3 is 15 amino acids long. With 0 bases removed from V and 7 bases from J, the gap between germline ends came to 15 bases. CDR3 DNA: TGTGCCAGCAGCTTAGCTTTGAAGGGTGCGGCTGGCTACACCTTC. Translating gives CASSLALKGAAGYTF.

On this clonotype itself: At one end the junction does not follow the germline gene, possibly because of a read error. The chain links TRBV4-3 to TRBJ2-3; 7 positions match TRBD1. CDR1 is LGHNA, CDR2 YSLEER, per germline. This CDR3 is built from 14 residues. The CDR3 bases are TGCGTCAGCAGCACACGACAGGGCCTAGATACGCAGTATTTT. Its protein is CVSSTRQGLDTQYF.

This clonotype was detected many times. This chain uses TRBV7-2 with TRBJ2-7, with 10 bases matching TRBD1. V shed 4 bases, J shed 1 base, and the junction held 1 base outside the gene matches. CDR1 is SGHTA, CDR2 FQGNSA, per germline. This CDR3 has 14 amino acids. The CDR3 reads CASSWDRGSYEQYF. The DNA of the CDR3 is TGTGCCAGCAGCTGGGACAGGGGTTCCTACGAGCAGTACTTC.

This CDR3 reads CASSKDERDGNTDTQYF. The CDR3 DNA is TGTGCCAGCAGCAAAGATGAGAGGGATGGGAACACAGATACGCAGTATTTT. The V call is TRBV21-1, the J call TRBJ2-3; TRBD2 is the table's D call and was not checked against the DNA. TRBV21-1 is designated a pseudogene. There are 17 residues in the CDR3.

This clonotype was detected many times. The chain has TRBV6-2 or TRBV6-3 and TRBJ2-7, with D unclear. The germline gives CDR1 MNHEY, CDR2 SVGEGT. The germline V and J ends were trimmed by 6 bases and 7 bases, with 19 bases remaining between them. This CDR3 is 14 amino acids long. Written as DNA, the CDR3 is TGTGCCAGCAGAACAAGGGTCTGGATGTCTGAGCAGTACTTC. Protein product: CASRTRVWMSEQYF.

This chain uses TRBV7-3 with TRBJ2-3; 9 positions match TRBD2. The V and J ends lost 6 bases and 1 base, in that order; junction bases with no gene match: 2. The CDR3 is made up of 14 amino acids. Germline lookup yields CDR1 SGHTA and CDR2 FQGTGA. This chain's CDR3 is CASRERGGTDTQYF. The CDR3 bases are TGTGCCAGCAGAGAGCGGGGGGGCACAGATACGCAGTATTTT.

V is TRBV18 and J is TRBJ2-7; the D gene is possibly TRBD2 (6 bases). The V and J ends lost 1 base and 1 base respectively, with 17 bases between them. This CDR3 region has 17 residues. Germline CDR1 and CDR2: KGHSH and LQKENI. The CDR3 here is CASSPRQPGLNSYEQYF. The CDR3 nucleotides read TGTGCCAGCTCACCACGGCAACCAGGACTAAATTCCTACGAGCAGTACTTC.

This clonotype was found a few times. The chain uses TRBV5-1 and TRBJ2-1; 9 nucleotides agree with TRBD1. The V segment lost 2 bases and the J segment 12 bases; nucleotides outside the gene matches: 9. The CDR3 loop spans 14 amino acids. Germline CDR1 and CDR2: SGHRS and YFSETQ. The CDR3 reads CASSFKDRGLRQFF. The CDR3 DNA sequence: TGCGCCAGCAGCTTTAAGGACAGGGGTTTAAGGCAGTTCTTC.

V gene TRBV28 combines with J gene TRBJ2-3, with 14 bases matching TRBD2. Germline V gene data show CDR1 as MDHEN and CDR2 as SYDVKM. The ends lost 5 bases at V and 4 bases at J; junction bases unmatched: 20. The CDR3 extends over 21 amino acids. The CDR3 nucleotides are TGTGCCAGCAGTCGACCGCCCTACCTGGGACTAGCGGGAGAGGAATCAGATACGCAGTATTTT. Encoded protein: CASSRPPYLGLAGEESDTQYF.

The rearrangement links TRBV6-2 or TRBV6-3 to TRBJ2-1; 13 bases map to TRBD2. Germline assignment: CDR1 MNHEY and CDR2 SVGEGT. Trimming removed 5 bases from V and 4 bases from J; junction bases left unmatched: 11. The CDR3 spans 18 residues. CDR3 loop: CASSPGLAGSSAYNEQFF. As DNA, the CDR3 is TGTGCCAGCAGTCCGGGACTAGCGGGATCGTCCGCGTACAATGAGCAGTTCTTC.

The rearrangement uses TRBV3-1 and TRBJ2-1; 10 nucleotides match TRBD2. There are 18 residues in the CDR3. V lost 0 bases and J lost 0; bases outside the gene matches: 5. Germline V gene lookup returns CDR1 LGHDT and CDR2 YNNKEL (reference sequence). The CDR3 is CASSQDGTSASSYNEQFF. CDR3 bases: TGTGCCAGCAGCCAAGATGGGACTAGCGCCTCCTCCTACAATGAGCAGTTCTTC.

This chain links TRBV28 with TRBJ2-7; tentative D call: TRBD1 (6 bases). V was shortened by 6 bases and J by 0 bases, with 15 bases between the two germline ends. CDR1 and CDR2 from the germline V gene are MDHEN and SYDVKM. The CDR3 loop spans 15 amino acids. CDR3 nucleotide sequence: TGTGCCAGCAGCCTAAACCGGGACATCTCCTACGAGCAGTACTTC. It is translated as CASSLNRDISYEQYF. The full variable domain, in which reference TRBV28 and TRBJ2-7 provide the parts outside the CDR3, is DVKVTQSSRYLVKRTGEKVFLECVQDMDHENMFWYRQDPGLGLRLIYFSYDVKMKEKGDIPEGYSVSREKKERFSLILESASTNQTSMYLCASSLNRDISYEQYFGPGTRLTVT.

CDR3 sequence reads: CSVWAGGITEAFF. CDR3 sequence (DNA): TGCAGCGTGTGGGCAGGGGGCATCACTGAAGCTTTCTTT. The chain couples TRBV29-1 to TRBJ1-1; 8 bases are shared with TRBD1. There are 13 residues in the CDR3. Germline CDR1 and CDR2: SQVTM and ANQGSEA. V dropped 6 bases and J dropped 4; count of bases not matched to a gene: 7.

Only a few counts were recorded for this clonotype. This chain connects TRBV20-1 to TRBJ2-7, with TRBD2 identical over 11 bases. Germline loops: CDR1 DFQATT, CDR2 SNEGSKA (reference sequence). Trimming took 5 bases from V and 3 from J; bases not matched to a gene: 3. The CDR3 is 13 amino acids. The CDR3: CSAPTSGGYEQYF. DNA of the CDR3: TGCAGTGCTCCTACTAGCGGGGGCTACGAGCAGTACTTC.